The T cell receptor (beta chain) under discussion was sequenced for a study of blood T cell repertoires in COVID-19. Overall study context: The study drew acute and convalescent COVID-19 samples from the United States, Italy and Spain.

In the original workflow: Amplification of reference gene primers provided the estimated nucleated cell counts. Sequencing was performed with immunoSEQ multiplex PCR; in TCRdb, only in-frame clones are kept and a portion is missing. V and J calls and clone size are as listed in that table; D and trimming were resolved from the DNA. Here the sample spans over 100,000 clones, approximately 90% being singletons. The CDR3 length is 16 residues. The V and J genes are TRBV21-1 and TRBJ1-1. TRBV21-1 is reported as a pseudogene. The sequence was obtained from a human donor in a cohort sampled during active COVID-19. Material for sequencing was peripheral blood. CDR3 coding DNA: TGTGCCAGCAGCAAAGCGCGCGGGAATACGAACACTGAAGCTTTCTTT. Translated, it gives CASSKARGNTNTEAFF.